This TCR beta chain was documented in a study of T cell repertoires in cytomegalovirus infection. Background on the study: Matching HLA type and CMV infection were both indicated by public TCR beta signatures.

The CDR3 covers 17 residues. In germline, CDR1 is SGHTA, CDR2 FQGNSA. V trimming: 6 bases; J trimming: 1 base; junction bases outside the gene matches: 13. MiXCR, run by TCRdb on the reads, gives a single entry per CDR3 protein. The profile shows about 320,000 distinct CDR3 sequences, more than 8% of them singletons. This clonotype has ten or more counts. The antigen is not known. Overall study findings and caveats: Accumulated public TCR beta family frequency recognized individuals carrying CMV together with the relevant HLA. The ex vivo response was dominated by HLA-C-restricted CMV-specific TCR beta clonotypes.

The sequenced sample was PBMCs. The sequence derives from a human donor in good health (CMV status not recorded). Some clones in this sample may be carry-over from other donors' samples. This chain links TRBV7-2 with TRBJ2-5; 8 bases match TRBD1. The CDR3 is CASSPGTGGILQETQYF. In DNA form, the CDR3 reads TGTGCCAGCAGTCCCGGCACAGGGGGGATTCTCCAAGAGACCCAGTACTTC.